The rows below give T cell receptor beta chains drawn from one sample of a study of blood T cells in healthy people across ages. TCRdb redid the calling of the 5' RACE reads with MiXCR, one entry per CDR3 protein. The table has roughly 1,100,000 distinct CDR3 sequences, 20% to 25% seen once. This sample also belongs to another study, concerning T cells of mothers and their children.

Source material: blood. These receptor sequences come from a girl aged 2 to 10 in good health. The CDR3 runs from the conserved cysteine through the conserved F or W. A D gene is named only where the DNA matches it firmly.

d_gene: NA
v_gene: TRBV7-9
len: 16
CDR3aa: CASSLDRDGVYVKLFF

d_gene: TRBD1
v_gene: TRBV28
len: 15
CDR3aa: CASSEDREAYYEQYF

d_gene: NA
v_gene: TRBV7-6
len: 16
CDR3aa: CASSLRAISGANVLTF

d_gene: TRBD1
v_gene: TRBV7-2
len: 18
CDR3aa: CASRKILDRSGGIYGYTF

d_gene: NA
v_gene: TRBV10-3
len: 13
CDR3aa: CAISSTSGYEQYF

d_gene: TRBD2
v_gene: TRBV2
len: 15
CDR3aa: CASSETSGRDGEQFF

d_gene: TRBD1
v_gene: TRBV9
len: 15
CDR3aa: CASSVTGSMNTEAFF

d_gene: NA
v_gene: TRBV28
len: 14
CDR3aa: CASSSPGTNYGYTF

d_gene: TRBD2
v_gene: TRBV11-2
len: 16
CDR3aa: CASSLGLADYNNEQFF

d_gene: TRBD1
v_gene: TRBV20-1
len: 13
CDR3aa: CSIWDRGTNEQSF

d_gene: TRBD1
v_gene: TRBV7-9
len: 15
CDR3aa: CASSYSGTGDNEQFF

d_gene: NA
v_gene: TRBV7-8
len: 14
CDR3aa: CASSLGQRSNEQFF

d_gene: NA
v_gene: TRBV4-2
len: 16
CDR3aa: CASSQASGSSGNTIYF

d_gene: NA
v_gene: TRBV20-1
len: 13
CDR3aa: CSAREGTGMIAFF

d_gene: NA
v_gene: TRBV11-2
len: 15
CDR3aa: CASSLRFGLQETQYF

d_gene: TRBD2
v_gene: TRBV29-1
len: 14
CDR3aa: CSIPTSGSTDTQYF

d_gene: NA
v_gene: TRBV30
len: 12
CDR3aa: CAWSGCRYEQYF

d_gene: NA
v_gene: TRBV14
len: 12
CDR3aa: CASSQAGDTQYF

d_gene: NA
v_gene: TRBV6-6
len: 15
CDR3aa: CASRLRVLDQETQYF

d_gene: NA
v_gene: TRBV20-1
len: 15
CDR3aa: CSAKEPRDFSYEQYF

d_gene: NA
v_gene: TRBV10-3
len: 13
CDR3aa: CAISEDSTDTQYF

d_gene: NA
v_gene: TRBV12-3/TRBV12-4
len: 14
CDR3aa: CASSFGATRQPQHF

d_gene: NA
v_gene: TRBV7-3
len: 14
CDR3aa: CASSPISVGETQYF

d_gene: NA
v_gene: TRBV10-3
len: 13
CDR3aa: CAISPSNRGEQFF

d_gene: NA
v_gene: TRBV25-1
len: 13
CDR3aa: CASSKEPNYGYTF

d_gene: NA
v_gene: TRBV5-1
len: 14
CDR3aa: CASSLFQGRNEQFF

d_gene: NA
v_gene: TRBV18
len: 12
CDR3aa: CASSPIDETQYF

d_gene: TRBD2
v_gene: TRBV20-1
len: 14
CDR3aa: CGGLALEDWETQYF

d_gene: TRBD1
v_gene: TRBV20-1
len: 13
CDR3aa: CSARRGTTGEAFF

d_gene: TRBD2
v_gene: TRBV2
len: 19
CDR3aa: CASSALAGVRRAPYNEQFF

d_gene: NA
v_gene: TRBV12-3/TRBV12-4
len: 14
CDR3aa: CASSLWGATETQYF

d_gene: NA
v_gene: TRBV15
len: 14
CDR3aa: CATSSRVAYNEQFF